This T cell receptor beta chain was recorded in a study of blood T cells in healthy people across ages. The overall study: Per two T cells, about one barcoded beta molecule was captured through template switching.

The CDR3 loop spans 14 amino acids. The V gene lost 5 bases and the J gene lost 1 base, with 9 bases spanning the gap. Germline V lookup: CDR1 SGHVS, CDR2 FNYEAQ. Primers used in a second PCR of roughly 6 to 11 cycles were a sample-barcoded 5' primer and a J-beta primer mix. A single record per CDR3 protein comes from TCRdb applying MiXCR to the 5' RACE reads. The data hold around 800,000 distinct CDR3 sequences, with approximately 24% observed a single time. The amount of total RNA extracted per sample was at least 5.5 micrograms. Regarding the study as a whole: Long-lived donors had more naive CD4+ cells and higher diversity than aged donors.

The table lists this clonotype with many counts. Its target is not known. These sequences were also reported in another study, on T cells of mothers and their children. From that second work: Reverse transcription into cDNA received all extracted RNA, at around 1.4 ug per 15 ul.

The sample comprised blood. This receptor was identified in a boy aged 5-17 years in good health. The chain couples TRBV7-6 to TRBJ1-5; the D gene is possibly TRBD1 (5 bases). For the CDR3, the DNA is TGTGCCAGCAGCCCCCGGGACAGCAATCAGCCCCAGCATTTT. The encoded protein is CASSPRDSNQPQHF.